This T cell receptor (beta chain) was captured by sequencing in a study of blood T cells in healthy people across ages. This clonotype was observed a few times. Combining a sample-barcoded 5' primer with a J-beta primer mix, a second PCR ran for 7 to 11 cycles. TCRdb fed the 5' RACE reads into MiXCR, producing one record per CDR3 protein. The sample yields roughly 800,000 distinct CDR3 sequences, more than 45% seen once. The V gene's germline CDR1 is DFQATT and CDR2 SNEGSKA (reference sequence). The CDR3 contains 14 residues. J gave up 10 bases and V 1 base, and 9 bases lay outside the gene matches. The sequence came from a young man in good health. This rearrangement joins TRBV20-1 to TRBJ2-1; 8 nucleotides agree with TRBD2. Sample: blood. Here the CDR3 reads CSARGGLGLKEQFF. CDR3 DNA: TGCAGTGCTAGAGGGGGACTAGGTCTAAAGGAGCAGTTCTTC.